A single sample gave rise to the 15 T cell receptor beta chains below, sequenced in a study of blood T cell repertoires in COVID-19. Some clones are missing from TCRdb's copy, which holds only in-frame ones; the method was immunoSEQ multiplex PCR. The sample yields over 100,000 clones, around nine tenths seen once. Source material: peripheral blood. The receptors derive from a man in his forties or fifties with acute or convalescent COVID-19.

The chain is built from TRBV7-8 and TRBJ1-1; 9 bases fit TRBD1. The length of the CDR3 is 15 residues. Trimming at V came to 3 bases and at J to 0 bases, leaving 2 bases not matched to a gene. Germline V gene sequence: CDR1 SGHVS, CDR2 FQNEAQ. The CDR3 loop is CASSFRTGVNTEAFF. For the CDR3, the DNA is TGTGCCAGCAGCTTCCGGACAGGGGTGAACACTGAAGCTTTCTTT.

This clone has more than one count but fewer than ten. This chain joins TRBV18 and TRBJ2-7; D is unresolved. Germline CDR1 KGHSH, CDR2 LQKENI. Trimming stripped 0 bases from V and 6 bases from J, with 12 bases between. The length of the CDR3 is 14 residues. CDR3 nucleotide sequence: TGTGCCAGCTCACCACCTTTAGTAACCGGCGAGCAGTACTTC. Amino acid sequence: CASSPPLVTGEQYF.

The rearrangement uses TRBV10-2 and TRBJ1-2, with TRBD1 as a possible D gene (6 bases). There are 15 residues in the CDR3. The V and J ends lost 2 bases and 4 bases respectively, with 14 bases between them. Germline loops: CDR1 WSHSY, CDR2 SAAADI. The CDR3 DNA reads TGCGCCAGCAGTGAGCCCCCGGGAGGGGGCTATGGCTACACCTTC. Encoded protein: CASSEPPGGGYGYTF.

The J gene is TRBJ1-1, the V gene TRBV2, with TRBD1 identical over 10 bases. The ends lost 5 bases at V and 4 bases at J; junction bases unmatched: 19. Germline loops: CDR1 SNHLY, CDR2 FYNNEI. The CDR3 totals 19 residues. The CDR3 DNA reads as TGTGCCAGCAGTAAACCCAAACAGGGACAGGGGCGTCAGGTCACTGAAGCTTTCTTT. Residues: CASSKPKQGQGRQVTEAFF.

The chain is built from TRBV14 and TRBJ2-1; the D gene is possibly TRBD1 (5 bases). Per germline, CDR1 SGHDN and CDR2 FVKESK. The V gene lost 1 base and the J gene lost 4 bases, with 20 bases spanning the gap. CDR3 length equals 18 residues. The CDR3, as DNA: TGTGCCAGCAGCCAAGGCAGGGCTACCCTAATTAAATACAATGAGCAGTTCTTC. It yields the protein CASSQGRATLIKYNEQFF.

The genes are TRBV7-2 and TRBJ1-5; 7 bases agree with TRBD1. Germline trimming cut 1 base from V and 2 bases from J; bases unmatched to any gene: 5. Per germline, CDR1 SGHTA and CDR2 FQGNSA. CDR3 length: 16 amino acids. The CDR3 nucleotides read TGTGCCAGCAGCTTAGGGGTTGGGACAGGCAATCAGCCCCAGCATTTT. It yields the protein CASSLGVGTGNQPQHF.

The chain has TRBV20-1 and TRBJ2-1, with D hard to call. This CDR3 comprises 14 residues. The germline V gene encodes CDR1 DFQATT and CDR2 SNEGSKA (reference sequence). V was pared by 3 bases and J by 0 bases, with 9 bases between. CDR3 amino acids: CSASVQSSYNEQFF. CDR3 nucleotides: TGCAGTGCTAGTGTACAAAGCTCCTACAATGAGCAGTTCTTC.

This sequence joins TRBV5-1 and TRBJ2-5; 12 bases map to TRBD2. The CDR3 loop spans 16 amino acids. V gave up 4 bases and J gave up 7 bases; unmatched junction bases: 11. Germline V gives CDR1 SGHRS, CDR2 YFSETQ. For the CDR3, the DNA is TGCGCCAGCAGCCCGACCACTAGCGGGGGGACGAGGACCCAGTACTTC. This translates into CASSPTTSGGTRTQYF.

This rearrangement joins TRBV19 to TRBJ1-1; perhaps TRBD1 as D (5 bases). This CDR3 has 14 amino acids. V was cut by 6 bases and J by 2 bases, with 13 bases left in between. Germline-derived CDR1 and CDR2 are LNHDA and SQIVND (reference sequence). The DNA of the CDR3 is TGTGCCAGTAGAACGGGGGTTCTTAACACTGAAGCTTTCTTT. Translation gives CASRTGVLNTEAFF.

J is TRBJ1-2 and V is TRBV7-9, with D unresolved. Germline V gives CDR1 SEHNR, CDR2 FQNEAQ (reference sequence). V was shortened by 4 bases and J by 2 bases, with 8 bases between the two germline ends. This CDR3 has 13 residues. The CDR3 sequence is CASSSGNNYGYTF. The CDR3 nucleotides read TGTGCCAGCAGCTCGGGGAACAACTATGGCTACACCTTC.

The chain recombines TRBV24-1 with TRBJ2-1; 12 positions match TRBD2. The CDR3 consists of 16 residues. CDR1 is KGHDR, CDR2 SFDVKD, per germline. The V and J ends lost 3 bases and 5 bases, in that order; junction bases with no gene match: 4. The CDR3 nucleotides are TGTGCCACCAGTGATCCTGGACTAGCGGGGAACAATGAGCAGTTCTTC. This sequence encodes CATSDPGLAGNNEQFF.

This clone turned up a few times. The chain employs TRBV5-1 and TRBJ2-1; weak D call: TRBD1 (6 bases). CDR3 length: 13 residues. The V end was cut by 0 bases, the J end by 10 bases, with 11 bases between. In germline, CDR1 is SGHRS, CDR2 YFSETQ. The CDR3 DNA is TGCGCCAGCAGCTTGGAGGGGGTGGGAGAGCAGTTCTTC. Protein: CASSLEGVGEQFF.

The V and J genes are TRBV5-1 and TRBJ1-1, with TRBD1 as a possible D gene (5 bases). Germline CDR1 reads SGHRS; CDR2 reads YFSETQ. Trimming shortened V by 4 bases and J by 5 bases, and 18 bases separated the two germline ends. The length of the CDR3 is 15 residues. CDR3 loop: CASSPRLGGTTEAFF. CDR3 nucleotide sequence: TGCGCCAGCAGCCCCCGATTGGGGGGAACAACTGAAGCTTTCTTT.

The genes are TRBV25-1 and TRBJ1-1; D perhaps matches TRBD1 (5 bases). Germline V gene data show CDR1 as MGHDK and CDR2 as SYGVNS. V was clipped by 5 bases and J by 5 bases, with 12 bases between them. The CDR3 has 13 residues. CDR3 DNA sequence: TGTGCCAGCAGTCGGCTTCGGGGGACTGAAGCTTTCTTT. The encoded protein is CASSRLRGTEAFF.

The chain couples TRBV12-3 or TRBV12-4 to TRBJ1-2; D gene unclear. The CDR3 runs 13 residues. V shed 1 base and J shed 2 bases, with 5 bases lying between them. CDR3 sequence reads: CASSLGLNYGYTF. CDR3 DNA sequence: TGTGCCAGCAGTTTAGGACTGAACTATGGCTACACCTTC.